What follows is one T cell receptor (beta chain) and its context. Antigen unknown. The record originates from a study of long-term antiretroviral therapy in people with HIV. Study background: Specimens dating back about a decade before the 2015 immediate-ART recommendation are the oldest included. Study-level results: HIV repertoire CDR3 lengths ranged less widely than those of controls. Diversity rose after ART but stayed below transplant donor controls.

At the survey level, the v3.0 immunoSEQ assay was run. TCRdb's table, derived via immunoSEQ multiplex PCR, lists solely in-frame clones and lacks some. The data hold roughly 9,100 clones, with 75% observed a single time. Germline V gene sequence: CDR1 MNHEY, CDR2 SVGAGI. The CDR3 spans 15 residues. V lost 4 bases and J 3 bases, leaving 15 bases between the germline ends. Roughly 0.9-10 million cryopreserved PBMC were held in samples before DNA extraction. The TCR originated in a man aged 35-49 years with HIV. The rearrangement joins TRBV6-5 to TRBJ1-1, with unresolved D. The sequenced sample was unsorted PBMCs, obtained 1.8 years before starting antiretroviral therapy. Here the CDR3 DNA reads TGTGCCAGCAGTTCCCACGGCCCGGTCGACACTGAAGCTTTCTTT. Its protein product is CASSSHGPVDTEAFF.